The 13 T cell receptor beta chains below all came from one sample that was sequenced in a study of CD8+ T cells in alopecia areata. Treatment of the sample: oral pan-JAK inhibitor, 5-10 mg twice daily. The sequencing template was cDNA reverse transcribed from extracted RNA. Here immunoSEQ multiplex PCR was the method, and the copy in TCRdb shows in-frame clones only, minus some. The sample has some 210,000 clones, roughly three fifths seen once. This specimen was CD4+ T cells sorted from blood, taken at week 44, from a patient treated with tofacitinib. The receptors derive from a human donor with alopecia areata.

This sequence joins TRBV29-1 and TRBJ2-2, with 7 bases matching TRBD1. Looked up from germline, CDR1 is SQVTM and CDR2 is ANQGSEA. This CDR3 has 13 residues. V lost 6 bases, J lost 5 bases, and 6 bases stayed unmatched. The CDR3 spells CSVSRDSTGELFF. The CDR3 DNA is TGCAGCGTCAGCCGGGACAGTACCGGGGAGCTGTTTTTT.

V gene TRBV20-1 combines with J gene TRBJ2-1; D unresolved. Per germline, CDR1 DFQATT and CDR2 SNEGSKA (reference sequence). Trimming removed 7 bases from V and 10 bases from J, with 14 bases in between. The CDR3 contains 11 residues. CDR3 sequence: CSVSPLGEQFF. In nucleotides, the CDR3 is TGCAGTGTCTCTCCACTTGGGGAGCAGTTCTTC.

This clone was counted between two and nine times. This chain connects TRBV10-3 to TRBJ2-2, with D uncertain. Germline CDR1 and CDR2: ENHRY and SYGVKD. Trimming took 2 bases from V and 0 from J, leaving 7 bases between them. The CDR3 has 15 residues. In DNA form, the CDR3 reads TGTGCCATCAGTGAGCAGAGAACGAACACCGGGGAGCTGTTTTTT. Protein product: CAISEQRTNTGELFF.

The V gene is TRBV30, the J gene TRBJ2-2; the match to TRBD1 covers 7 bases. The CDR3 extends over 14 amino acids. CDR1 and CDR2 from the germline V gene are GTSNPN and SVGIG (reference sequence). Trimming took 5 bases from V and 0 from J; bases not matched to a gene: 3. DNA of the CDR3: TGTGCCTGGGGGACAGCCCCGAACACCGGGGAGCTGTTTTTT. It specifies CAWGTAPNTGELFF.

The chain joins TRBV2 to TRBJ2-7, with D possibly called TRBD1 or TRBD2 (6 bases each). The CDR3 is 14 residues long. The germline V gene has CDR1 SNHLY and CDR2 FYNNEI. The germline V and J ends were trimmed by 7 bases and 6 bases, with 19 bases remaining between them. CDR3 residues: CASNQGGQGREQYF. CDR3 coding DNA: TGTGCCAGCAACCAAGGGGGGCAGGGCCGCGAGCAGTACTTC.

The chain joins TRBV5-1 to TRBJ2-5, with 12 bases identical to TRBD2. The V gene's germline CDR1 is SGHRS and CDR2 YFSETQ. The CDR3 has 14 amino acids. V was pared by 6 bases and J by 5 bases, with 5 bases of the junction left unmatched. CDR3 sequence (DNA): TGCGCCAGCACTCCCGGGACTAGCGGGGAGACCCAGTACTTC. Protein: CASTPGTSGETQYF. The full variable domain, rest sourced from reference TRBV5-1 and TRBJ2-5, is KAGVTQTPRYLIKTRGQQVTLSCSPISGHRSVSWYQQTPGQGLQFLFEYFSETQRNKGNFPGRFSGRQFSNSRSEMNVSTLELGDSALYLCASTPGTSGETQYFGPGTRLLVL.

Concerning this clone itself: Other DNA variants within this sample encode the same CDR3. The rearrangement joins TRBV29-1 to TRBJ1-1; D perhaps matches TRBD1 (5 bases). Germline-derived CDR1 and CDR2 are SQVTM and ANQGSEA. The ends were cut back, 5 bases at V and 0 bases at J, with 13 bases in the middle. The CDR3 has 14 amino acids. CDR3 residues: CSVLGQRMNTEAFF. CDR3 nucleotide sequence: TGCAGCGTTCTGGGGCAGAGGATGAACACTGAAGCTTTCTTT.

This chain joins TRBV29-1 and TRBJ1-1, with D maybe TRBD1 (5 bases). The V and J ends lost 6 bases and 4 bases respectively, with 18 bases between them. Germline V lookup: CDR1 SQVTM, CDR2 ANQGSEA. The CDR3 spans 14 residues. CDR3 region: CSVAVGGLSTEAFF. CDR3 coding DNA: TGCAGCGTAGCCGTGGGGGGGTTGAGCACTGAAGCTTTCTTT.

The J gene is TRBJ2-6, the V gene TRBV9; no definite D call. The germline V gene has CDR1 SGDLS and CDR2 YYNGEE. V was trimmed by 6 bases and J by 0 bases, leaving 13 bases between them. CDR3 length equals 16 residues. CDR3 amino acids: CASTMGFSSGANVLTF. CDR3 in DNA: TGTGCCAGCACGATGGGTTTTAGCTCTGGGGCCAACGTCCTGACTTTC. Variable domain in full (rest from reference TRBV9 and TRBJ2-6): DSGVTQTPKHLITATGQRVTLRCSPRSGDLSVYWYQQSLDQGLQFLIQYYNGEERAKGNILERFSAQQFPDLHSELNLSSLELGDSALYFCASTMGFSSGANVLTFGAGSRLTVL.

This chain joins TRBV5-1 and TRBJ1-6; no firm D call. The germline gives CDR1 SGHRS, CDR2 YFSETQ. V lost 4 bases, J lost 0 bases, and 11 bases lay in between. The length of the CDR3 is 16 residues. The CDR3 reads CASSIGPSSYNSPLHF. CDR3 in DNA: TGCGCCAGCAGCATCGGACCGAGCTCCTATAATTCACCCCTCCACTTT.

The chain has TRBV29-1 and TRBJ1-1, with D perhaps TRBD1 (5 bases). This CDR3 has 14 amino acids. In germline, CDR1 is SQVTM, CDR2 ANQGSEA. The V end was cut by 4 bases, the J end by 1 base, with 13 bases between. CDR3 bases: TGCAGCGTTGCCTCCAAAACAGGGAACACTGAAGCTTTCTTT. It codes for CSVASKTGNTEAFF.

The CDR3 region has the DNA TGTGCCAGCAGCGACGGACAATTAGGCCAGCCCCAGCATTTT. This sequence encodes CASSDGQLGQPQHF. V usage is TRBV2 and J usage is TRBJ1-5; D is perhaps TRBD1 (5 bases). CDR3 length equals 14 residues. From germline, CDR1 is SNHLY and CDR2 FYNNEI. V was clipped by 6 bases and J by 7 bases, with 16 bases between them.

The chain couples TRBV6-5 to TRBJ1-2; possible D gene TRBD1, 5 bases. V was trimmed by 5 bases and J by 8 bases, leaving 21 bases between them. The length of the CDR3 is 15 residues. Germline CDR1 is MNHEY and CDR2 is SVGAGI. This CDR3 reads CASSPRMTSGRGYTF. DNA of the CDR3: TGTGCCAGCAGTCCAAGGATGACTTCAGGGCGCGGCTACACCTTC.